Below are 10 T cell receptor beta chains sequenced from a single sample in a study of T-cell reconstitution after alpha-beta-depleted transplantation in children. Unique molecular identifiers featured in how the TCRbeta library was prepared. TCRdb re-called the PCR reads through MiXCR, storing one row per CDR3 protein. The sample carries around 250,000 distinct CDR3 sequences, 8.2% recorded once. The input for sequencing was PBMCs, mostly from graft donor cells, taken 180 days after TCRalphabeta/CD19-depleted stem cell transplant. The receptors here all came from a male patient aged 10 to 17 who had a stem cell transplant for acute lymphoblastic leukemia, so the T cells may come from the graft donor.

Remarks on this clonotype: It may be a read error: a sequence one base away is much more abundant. CDR3 region: CASSRRGAGGSGEQSF. The CDR3 DNA follows: TGTGCCAGCAGCCGCAGAGGGGCGGGGGGTTCTGGTGAGCAGTCCTTC. The chain is built from TRBV7-2 and TRBJ2-1; 8 bases align to TRBD2. Germline V lookup: CDR1 SGHTA, CDR2 FQGNSA. This CDR3 region has 16 residues. The full variable domain, in which reference TRBV7-2 and TRBJ2-1 provide the parts outside the CDR3, is GAGVSQSPSNKVTEKGKDVELRCDPISGHTALYWYRQSLGQGLEFLIYFQGNSAPDKSGLPSDRFSAERTGGSVSTLTIQRTQQEDSAVYLCASSRRGAGGSGEQSFGPGTRLTVL.

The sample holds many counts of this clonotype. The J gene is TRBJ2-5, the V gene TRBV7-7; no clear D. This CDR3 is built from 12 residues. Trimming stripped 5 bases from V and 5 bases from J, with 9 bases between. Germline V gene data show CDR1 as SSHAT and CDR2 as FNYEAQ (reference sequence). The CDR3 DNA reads TGTGCCAGCAGCGGGCCCGGTGAGACCCAGTACTTC. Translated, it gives CASSGPGETQYF. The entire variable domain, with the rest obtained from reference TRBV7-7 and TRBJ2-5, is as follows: GAGVSQSPRYKVTKRGQDVTLRCDPISSHATLYWYQQALGQGPEFLTYFNYEAQPDKSGLPSDRFSAERPEGSISTLTIQRTEQRDSAMYRCASSGPGETQYFGPGTRLLVL.

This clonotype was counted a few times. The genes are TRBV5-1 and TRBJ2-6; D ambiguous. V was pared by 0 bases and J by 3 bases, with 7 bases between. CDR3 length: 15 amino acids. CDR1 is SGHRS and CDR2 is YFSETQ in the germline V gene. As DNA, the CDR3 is TGCGCCAGCAGCTTGGGACGTGGTGGGGCCAACGTCCTGACTTTC. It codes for CASSLGRGGANVLTF.

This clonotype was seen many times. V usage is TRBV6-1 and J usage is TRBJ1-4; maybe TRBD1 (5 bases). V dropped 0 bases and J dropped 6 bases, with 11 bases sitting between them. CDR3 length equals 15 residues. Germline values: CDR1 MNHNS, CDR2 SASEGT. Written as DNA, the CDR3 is TGTGCCAGCAGTGAAGCAATTCTACAGGATGAAAAACTGTTTTTT. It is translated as CASSEAILQDEKLFF.

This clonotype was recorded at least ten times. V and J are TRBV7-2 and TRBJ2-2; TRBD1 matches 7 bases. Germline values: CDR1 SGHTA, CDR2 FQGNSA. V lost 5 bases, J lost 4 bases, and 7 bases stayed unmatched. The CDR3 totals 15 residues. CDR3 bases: TGTGCCAGCAGCCCTGCCGGGACAGTCACCGGGGAGCTGTTTTTT. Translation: CASSPAGTVTGELFF.

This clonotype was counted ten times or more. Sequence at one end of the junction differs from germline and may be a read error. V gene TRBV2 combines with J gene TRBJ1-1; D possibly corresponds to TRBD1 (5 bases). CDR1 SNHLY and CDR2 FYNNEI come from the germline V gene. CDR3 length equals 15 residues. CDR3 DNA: TGTGCCAGCAGCGAAGACCCAGACAGGAACACTGAAGCTTTCTTT. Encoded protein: CASSEDPDRNTEAFF.

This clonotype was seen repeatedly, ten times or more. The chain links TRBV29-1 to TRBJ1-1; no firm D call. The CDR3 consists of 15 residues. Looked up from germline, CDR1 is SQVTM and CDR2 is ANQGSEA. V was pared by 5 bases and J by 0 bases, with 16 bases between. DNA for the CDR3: TGCAGCGTTTTAAGAGAAGGCCACCTGAACACTGAAGCTTTCTTT. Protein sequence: CSVLREGHLNTEAFF.

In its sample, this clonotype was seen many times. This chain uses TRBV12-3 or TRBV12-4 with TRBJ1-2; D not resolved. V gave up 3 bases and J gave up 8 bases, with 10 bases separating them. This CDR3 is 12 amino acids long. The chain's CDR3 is CASSFGQVGYTF. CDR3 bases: TGTGCCAGCAGTTTCGGGCAGGTCGGCTACACCTTC.

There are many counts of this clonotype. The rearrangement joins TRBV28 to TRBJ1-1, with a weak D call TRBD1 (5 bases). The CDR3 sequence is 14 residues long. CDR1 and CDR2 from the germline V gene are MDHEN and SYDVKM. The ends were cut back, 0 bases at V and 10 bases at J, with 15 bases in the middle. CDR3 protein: CASSLWQGGLRAFF. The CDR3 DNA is TGTGCCAGCAGTTTATGGCAGGGTGGTCTTAGAGCTTTCTTT. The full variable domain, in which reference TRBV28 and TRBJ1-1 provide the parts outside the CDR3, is DVKVTQSSRYLVKRTGEKVFLECVQDMDHENMFWYRQDPGLGLRLIYFSYDVKMKEKGDIPEGYSVSREKKERFSLILESASTNQTSMYLCASSLWQGGLRAFFGQGTRLTVV.

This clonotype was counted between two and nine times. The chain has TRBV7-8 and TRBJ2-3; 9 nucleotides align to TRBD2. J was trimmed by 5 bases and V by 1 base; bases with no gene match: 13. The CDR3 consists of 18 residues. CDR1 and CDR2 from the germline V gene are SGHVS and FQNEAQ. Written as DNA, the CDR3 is TGTGCCAGCAGCTTAGAGGGCGGGGGGGCTGCGGGAGGAGATACGCAGTATTTT. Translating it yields CASSLEGGGAAGGDTQYF.